Each of the 30 T cell receptor beta chains below was sequenced from the same sample in a study of shared clonotypes between healthy human individuals. Libraries were prepared by immunoSEQ multiplex PCR; TCRdb keeps only in-frame clonotypes and omits some of them. This table holds 640,000 or so clones, approximately 79% found once. Sequences were obtained from memory CD4+ T cells sorted from blood. Subset in this sample: CD45RA-negative fraction. These receptors all stem from a woman in her thirties in good health.

The V call is TRBV6-4, the J call TRBJ1-1; 8 bases line up with TRBD1. The junction had 7 bases not matched to a gene; V was cut back by 2 bases and J by 11 bases. The germline gives CDR1 MRHNA, CDR2 SNTAGT. CDR3 size: 13 residues. The CDR3 bases are TGTGCCAGCAGTGACACCCGACAGGGGCGGGCTTTCTTT. Translated, it gives CASSDTRQGRAFF.

The V call is TRBV19, the J call TRBJ1-3; the match to TRBD1 covers 7 bases. The CDR3 extends over 18 amino acids. V gave up 7 bases and J gave up 0 bases; unmatched junction bases: 15. Per the germline V gene, CDR1 is LNHDA and CDR2 is SQIVND (reference sequence). Here the CDR3 DNA reads TGTGCCAGTACGAGCCGGGACAGAGGTTTGTACTCTGGAAACACCATATATTTT. It yields the protein CASTSRDRGLYSGNTIYF.

The chain recombines TRBV19 with TRBJ2-3; TRBD2 is a possible D gene (6 bases). V was shortened by 2 bases and J by 3 bases, with 15 bases between the two germline ends. In germline, CDR1 is LNHDA, CDR2 SQIVND (reference sequence). The CDR3 runs 16 residues. CDR3 sequence reads: CASSINWGVETDTQYF. The CDR3 DNA follows: TGTGCCAGTAGTATAAATTGGGGGGTGGAAACAGATACGCAGTATTTT.

This clone was seen more than once but under ten times. The rearrangement links TRBV4-1 to TRBJ1-4; TRBD1 is a possible D gene (6 bases). The germline V gene encodes CDR1 MGHRA and CDR2 YSYEKL. The CDR3 extends over 18 amino acids. V dropped 4 bases and J dropped 1 base, with 19 bases sitting between them. The CDR3 coding sequence is TGCGCCAGCAGCCGGGCCTCCGGCGGGGGGCGAACTAATGAAAAACTGTTTTTT. Translating it yields CASSRASGGGRTNEKLFF.

The V and J genes are TRBV30 and TRBJ2-2; maybe TRBD2 (6 bases). Trimming shortened V by 5 bases and J by 0 bases, and 19 bases separated the two germline ends. The CDR3 runs 17 residues. Looked up from germline, CDR1 is GTSNPN and CDR2 is SVGIG (reference sequence). The CDR3 nucleotides read TGTGCCTGGGGGGGGTGGCACCAAAACGCGAACACCGGGGAGCTGTTTTTT. It translates to CAWGGWHQNANTGELFF.

In this sample, this clone turned up a few times. The chain recombines TRBV5-1 with TRBJ2-7; 7 nucleotides align to TRBD2. The junction had 8 bases not matched to a gene; V was cut back by 6 bases and J by 2 bases. CDR1 and CDR2 (germline): SGHRS, YFSETQ. The CDR3 runs to 14 residues. The CDR3 is CASTYSGGPYEQYF. The CDR3 coding sequence is TGCGCCAGCACCTATTCGGGGGGACCCTACGAGCAGTACTTC.

This chain links TRBV7-2 with TRBJ2-7; either TRBD1 or TRBD2 may fit D (5 bases each). V was trimmed by 5 bases and J by 0 bases, leaving 11 bases between them. Germline V gene data show CDR1 as SGHTA and CDR2 as FQGNSA. The CDR3 length is 14 residues. The CDR3: CASSPGDHSYEQYF. The CDR3 bases are TGTGCCAGCAGCCCCGGGGACCACTCCTACGAGCAGTACTTC.

The chain carries TRBV29-1 and TRBJ2-6, with 12 bases lining up with TRBD1. V shed 5 bases and J 1 base; nucleotides not matched to a gene: 9. The germline CDR1 and CDR2 sequences are SQVTM and ANQGSEA. CDR3 length: 18 residues. The CDR3 spells CSVLKRDRGPSGANVLTF. The CDR3 region has the DNA TGCAGCGTTCTGAAGCGGGACAGGGGGCCGTCTGGGGCCAACGTCCTGACTTTC.

The V and J genes are TRBV11-3 and TRBJ2-5; maybe TRBD2 (6 bases). This CDR3 has 15 residues. Trimming took off 6 bases at V and 4 bases at J, with 18 bases between the two ends. From germline, CDR1 is SGHNT and CDR2 YENEEA. The CDR3 is CASSFPGEPGETQYF. As DNA, the CDR3 is TGTGCCAGCAGTTTCCCGGGAGAACCAGGAGAGACCCAGTACTTC.

This rearrangement joins TRBV10-2 to TRBJ2-5; 7 bases are a match to TRBD1. Germline assignment: CDR1 WSHSY and CDR2 SAAADI. With 3 bases clipped from V and 7 bases from J, the junction kept 20 bases outside the gene matches. The CDR3 sequence is 18 residues long. DNA of the CDR3: TGCGCCAGCAGTGAAGTTGGGGGCAGGGGGAAGCATTTAGGGACCCAGTACTTC. Amino acid sequence: CASSEVGGRGKHLGTQYF.

This clone showed up just a few times. This chain joins TRBV6-4 and TRBJ1-1; D is undetermined. V lost 3 bases to trimming and J lost 1 base, with 6 bases between them. The CDR3 is made up of 13 amino acids. Germline loops: CDR1 MRHNA, CDR2 SNTAGT. CDR3 DNA: TGTGCCAGCAGTGAGAAGGAGAACACTGAAGCTTTCTTT. Protein product: CASSEKENTEAFF.

This clone showed up just a few times. The gene calls are TRBV6-8 and TRBJ1-5; perhaps TRBD1 as D (5 bases). CDR1 and CDR2 from the germline V gene are MNHGY and SAAAGT. Trimming took off 2 bases at V and 1 base at J, with 12 bases between the two ends. This CDR3 has 16 residues. The CDR3 region has the DNA TGTGCCAGCAGTTACCCGGGACGTAAAAGCAATCAGCCCCAGCATTTT. It yields the protein CASSYPGRKSNQPQHF.

The V gene is TRBV10-3, the J gene TRBJ2-5; no clear D gene. The V gene's germline CDR1 is ENHRY and CDR2 SYGVKD. Trimming took off 4 bases at V and 0 bases at J, with 3 bases between the two ends. CDR3 length equals 12 residues. The CDR3 loop reads CAISGNQETQYF. The CDR3 bases are TGTGCCATCAGTGGCAACCAAGAGACCCAGTACTTC.

The CDR3 loop is CASSLIRPPDTQYF. CDR3 sequence (DNA): TGTGCCAGCAGCTTAATTAGGCCCCCAGATACGCAGTATTTT. The V and J genes are TRBV7-2 and TRBJ2-3; D call uncertain. V was clipped by 2 bases and J by 4 bases, with 10 bases between them. The CDR3 sequence is 14 residues long. Germline V CDR1 and CDR2: SGHTA, FQGNSA.

This chain connects TRBV15 to TRBJ2-2; the D call may be TRBD1 or TRBD2 (6 bases each). The CDR3 has 15 residues. CDR1 is LNHNV and CDR2 is YYDKDF in the germline V gene (reference sequence). V shed 7 bases and J shed 3 bases, with 15 bases lying between them. In DNA, the CDR3 is TGTGCCACCACCCCTGGGGGGCTTCACACCGGGGAGCTGTTTTTT. It is translated as CATTPGGLHTGELFF.

This chain links TRBV4-1 with TRBJ1-4; unclear D gene. The CDR3 totals 15 residues. V lost 7 bases, J lost 4 bases, and 16 bases lay in between. The germline V gene has CDR1 MGHRA and CDR2 YSYEKL. The CDR3 is CASNPGVGFNEKLFF. CDR3 sequence (DNA): TGCGCCAGCAACCCCGGGGTAGGCTTTAATGAAAAACTGTTTTTT.

The chain has TRBV18 and TRBJ1-2; D is ambiguous. V dropped 3 bases and J dropped 2 bases, with 10 bases sitting between them. This CDR3 is built from 14 residues. Germline V gene sequence: CDR1 KGHSH, CDR2 LQKENI. This CDR3 reads CASSPGRMNYGYTF. The CDR3 nucleotides read TGTGCCAGCTCACCGGGTCGGATGAACTATGGCTACACCTTC. Supplemented by reference TRBV18 and TRBJ1-2, the full variable domain reads NAGVMQNPRHLVRRRGQEARLRCSPMKGHSHVYWYRQLPEEGLKFMVYLQKENIIDESGMPKERFSAEFPKEGPSILRIQQVVRGDSAAYFCASSPGRMNYGYTFGSGTRLTVV.

Only one count was recorded for this clone. The rearrangement uses TRBV23-1 and TRBJ1-2, with D tentatively TRBD1 (5 bases). TRBV23-1 is flagged as an ORF with uncertain function. Deletions cut 2 bases from V and 6 bases from J, with 13 bases between. This CDR3 spans 14 amino acids. In nucleotides, the CDR3 is TGCGCCAGCAGTCAAGGGGCGTCGGAGCATGGCTACACCTTC. Translated, it gives CASSQGASEHGYTF.

V is TRBV21-1 and J is TRBJ1-1; TRBD1, the D gene given by the table, was not confirmed from the DNA. TRBV21-1 is a pseudogene locus. The CDR3 has 16 amino acids. CDR3 residues: CASSKAPGYMNTEAFF. Here the CDR3 DNA reads TGTGCCAGCAGCAAAGCGCCAGGCTACATGAACACTGAAGCTTTCTTT.

The J gene is TRBJ2-3, the V gene TRBV5-1, with a weak D call TRBD2 (6 bases). Trimming pared 4 bases from V and 3 bases from J, leaving 12 bases between. Germline V gene data show CDR1 as SGHRS and CDR2 as YFSETQ. This CDR3 is 14 amino acids long. DNA of the CDR3: TGCGCCAGCAGCCAGGGACTGACAACAGATACGCAGTATTTT. This gives the protein CASSQGLTTDTQYF.

About this clone: This sample includes further DNA sequences coding for the same CDR3. J is TRBJ2-5 and V is TRBV18; a possible D gene is TRBD2 (5 bases). The CDR3 is 12 amino acids. V lost 4 bases and J 5 bases, leaving 8 bases between the germline ends. In germline, CDR1 is KGHSH, CDR2 LQKENI. In DNA, the CDR3 is TGTGCCAGCTCACGGACGGGGGAGACCCAGTACTTC. It codes for CASSRTGETQYF.

The CDR3 DNA follows: TGTGCCAGCAGTTTGGCCAGGGAAGCCTACGAGCAGTACTTC. It encodes CASSLAREAYEQYF. The chain couples TRBV28 to TRBJ2-7; D perhaps matches TRBD1 (5 bases). Trimming cost V 3 bases and J 2 bases, with 11 bases left between them. There are 14 residues in the CDR3. The V gene's germline CDR1 is MDHEN and CDR2 SYDVKM.

Worth noting for this clone: This CDR3 is also generated by other DNA sequences in the sample. V and J are TRBV5-1 and TRBJ2-5; TRBD1 matches at 8 bases. CDR1 is SGHRS and CDR2 is YFSETQ in the germline V gene. The V and J ends lost 0 bases and 5 bases, in that order; junction bases with no gene match: 9. This CDR3 region has 16 residues. The CDR3 DNA follows: TGCGCCAGCAGCTTGGTTCAGGGGGCTGCCGTGGAGACCCAGTACTTC. Translated, it gives CASSLVQGAAVETQYF.

The chain couples TRBV21-1 to TRBJ2-7; the listed D gene, TRBD2, was not tested against the DNA. TRBV21-1 is labeled a pseudogene. The CDR3 sequence is 16 residues long. The CDR3 reads CASSKVGRDGAFEQYF. The CDR3 region has the DNA TGTGCCAGCAGCAAAGTTGGGAGGGACGGAGCATTCGAGCAGTACTTC.

The CDR3 spells CASSRDGTNEKLFF. DNA of the CDR3: TGTGCCAGCAGCCGGGACGGAACTAATGAAAAACTGTTTTTT. The chain is built from TRBV7-6 and TRBJ1-4; possible D gene TRBD1, 5 bases. Trimming cost V 5 bases and J 1 base, with 8 bases left between them. Germline CDR1 reads SGHVS; CDR2 reads FNYEAQ. The CDR3 covers 14 residues. The full variable domain, its missing parts supplied by reference TRBV7-6 and TRBJ1-4, is GAGVSQSPRYKVTKRGQDVALRCDPISGHVSLYWYRQALGQGPEFLTYFNYEAQQDKSGLPNDRFSAERPEGSISTLTIQRTEQRDSAMYRCASSRDGTNEKLFFGSGTQLSVL.

The chain links TRBV28 to TRBJ2-2; weak D call: TRBD2 (6 bases). V lost 5 bases to trimming and J lost 6 bases, with 19 bases between them. Looked up from germline, CDR1 is MDHEN and CDR2 is SYDVKM. This CDR3 region has 16 residues. As DNA, the CDR3 is TGTGCCAGCAGTGCTCCGACTAGGAGTGGGGCCGGGGAGCTGTTTTTT. Translation: CASSAPTRSGAGELFF.

The CDR3: CASSIREAGSPQHF. As DNA, the CDR3 is TGTGCCAGCAGTATCCGGGAGGCCGGGTCGCCCCAGCATTTT. V gene TRBV2 combines with J gene TRBJ1-5; D is uncertain. The CDR3 is made up of 14 amino acids. Trimming removed 5 bases at V and 9 bases at J, with 17 bases between. CDR1 SNHLY and CDR2 FYNNEI come from the germline V gene. Full variable domain (missing parts from reference TRBV2 and TRBJ1-5): EPEVTQTPSHQVTQMGQEVILRCVPISNHLYFYWYRQILGQKVEFLVSFYNNEISEKSEIFDDQFSVERPDGSNFTLKIRSTKLEDSAMYFCASSIREAGSPQHFGDGTRLSIL.

The chain combines TRBV5-8 with TRBJ1-1; 8 nucleotides match TRBD1. The CDR3 is made up of 17 amino acids. V gave up 6 bases and J gave up 4 bases; unmatched junction bases: 17. The germline gives CDR1 SGHTS, CDR2 YDEGEE. The CDR3 is CASTLPPHQGAGTEAFF. In DNA, the CDR3 is TGTGCCAGCACCCTTCCACCACACCAGGGGGCCGGCACTGAAGCTTTCTTT.

V usage is TRBV19 and J usage is TRBJ2-5, with D possibly TRBD1 on 6 matching bases. Germline lookup yields CDR1 LNHDA and CDR2 SQIVND (reference sequence). CDR3 size: 15 residues. Trimming removed 3 bases from V and 4 bases from J, with 15 bases in between. The CDR3 spells CASSIYRDQGETQYF. CDR3 bases: TGTGCCAGTAGTATCTACAGGGATCAGGGAGAGACCCAGTACTTC. The variable domain in full, with the rest retrieved from reference TRBV19 and TRBJ2-5, is DGGITQSPKYLFRKEGQNVTLSCEQNLNHDAMYWYRQDPGQGLRLIYYSQIVNDFQKGDIAEGYSVSREKKESFPLTVTSAQKNPTAFYLCASSIYRDQGETQYFGPGTRLLVL.

The rearrangement links TRBV30 to TRBJ2-1; 10 positions agree with TRBD2. Trimming cost V 1 base and J 9 bases; bases outside gene matches: 12. The germline gives CDR1 GTSNPN, CDR2 SVGIG (reference sequence). The CDR3 runs to 16 residues. The CDR3 nucleotides are TGTGCCTGGAGTGAAGGAGCGGGAGGGCCGAGTGGTGAGCAGTTCTTC. This codes for CAWSEGAGGPSGEQFF.